This note documents a single TCR beta chain sequence. This sample is drawn from a study of blood T cell repertoires in COVID-19. As for the study in general: Donors in the United States, Italy and Spain gave samples during acute or convalescent COVID-19. From T cells, B-cell-depleted T cells, or PBMCs came the material, which was cDNA or gDNA.

Original processing notes: By means of reference gene primer amplification, nucleated cell counts were estimated. The repertoire was sequenced with immunoSEQ multiplex PCR; TCRdb's copy has only in-frame clones and lacks some. That table gives V, J and clone size, and the DNA gave D and trimming. The sample records about 39,000 clones, 80% to 90% being singletons. V shed 8 bases, J shed 0 bases, and the junction held 6 bases outside the gene matches. CDR1 and CDR2 (germline): SGHVS, FNYEAQ. The CDR3 contains 15 residues. This chain connects TRBV7-6 to TRBJ1-3; TRBD1 matches at 8 bases. The sequenced material came from peripheral blood. This clonotype was obtained from a man aged 35-49 years with active COVID-19. The CDR3 loop reads CASVLGQGSGNTIYF. In DNA, the CDR3 is TGTGCCAGCGTACTCGGACAGGGCTCTGGAAACACCATATATTTT.